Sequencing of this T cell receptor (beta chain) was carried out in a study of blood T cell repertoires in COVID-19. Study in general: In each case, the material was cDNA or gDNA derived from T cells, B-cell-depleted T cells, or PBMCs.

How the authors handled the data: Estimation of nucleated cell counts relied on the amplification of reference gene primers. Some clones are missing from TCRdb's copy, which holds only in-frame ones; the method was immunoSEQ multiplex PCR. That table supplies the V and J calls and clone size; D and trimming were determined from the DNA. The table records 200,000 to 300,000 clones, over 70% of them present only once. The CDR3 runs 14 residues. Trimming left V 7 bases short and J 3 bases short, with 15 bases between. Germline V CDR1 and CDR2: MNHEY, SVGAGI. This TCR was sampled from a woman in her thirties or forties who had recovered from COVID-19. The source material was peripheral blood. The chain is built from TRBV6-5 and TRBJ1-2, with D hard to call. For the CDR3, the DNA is TGTGCCAGCATTTCCCAGCTGGGAGACTATGGCTACACCTTC. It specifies CASISQLGDYGYTF.